This entry features one TCR beta chain sequence. The trim removed 10 bases at V and 5 bases at J, leaving 7 bases unmatched. The CDR3 length is 15 residues. Germline CDR1 is LNHDA and CDR2 is SQIVND (reference sequence). This sample was taken from a study of blood T cell repertoires in COVID-19. The overall study: COVID-19 samples collected from the United States, Italy and Spain covered acute and convalescent phases. Nucleic acid was either cDNA or gDNA, and it came from T cells, B-cell-depleted T cells, or PBMCs.

In the source study's methods: For nucleated cells, counts were estimated from reference gene primer amplification. TCRdb's copy holds only in-frame clones and misses some; the assay was immunoSEQ multiplex PCR. That table furnishes V, J and clone size, whereas the DNA furnished D and trimming. The table lists fewer than 65,000 clones, 75% to 90% of them singletons. The origin of this receptor is a human donor with acute or convalescent COVID-19. The donor label of this sample is uncertain. The chain is built from TRBV19 and TRBJ2-2; 13 bases are a match to TRBD2. Sequenced material: peripheral blood. CDR3 residues: CATLRTSGRTGELFF. The CDR3 DNA sequence: TGTGCCACCCTCCGGACTAGCGGGAGAACCGGGGAGCTGTTTTTT.